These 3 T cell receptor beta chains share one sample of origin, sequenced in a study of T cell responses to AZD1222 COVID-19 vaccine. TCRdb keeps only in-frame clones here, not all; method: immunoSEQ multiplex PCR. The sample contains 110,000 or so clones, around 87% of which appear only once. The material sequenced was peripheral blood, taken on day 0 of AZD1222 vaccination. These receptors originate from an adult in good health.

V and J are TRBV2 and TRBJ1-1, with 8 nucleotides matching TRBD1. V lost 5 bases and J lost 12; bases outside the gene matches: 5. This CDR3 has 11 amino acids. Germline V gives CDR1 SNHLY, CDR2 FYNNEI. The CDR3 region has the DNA TGTGCCAGCAGTAAGCAGGGGGCAACTTTCTTT. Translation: CASSKQGATFF.

Written as DNA, the CDR3 is TGTGCCAGCAGCCCCGTCGGGAGGTCGCCCCACTTT. Translating gives CASSPVGRSPHF. The chain carries TRBV7-2 and TRBJ1-6; D not resolved. From germline, CDR1 is SGHTA and CDR2 FQGNSA. The CDR3 covers 12 residues. V lost 5 bases to trimming and J lost 18 bases, with 17 bases between them.

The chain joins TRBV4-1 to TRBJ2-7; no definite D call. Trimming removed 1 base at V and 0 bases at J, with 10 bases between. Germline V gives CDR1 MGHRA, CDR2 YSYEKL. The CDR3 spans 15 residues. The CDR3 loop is CASSQGTAVSYEQYF. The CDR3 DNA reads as TGCGCCAGCAGCCAAGGTACCGCGGTCTCCTACGAGCAGTACTTC.